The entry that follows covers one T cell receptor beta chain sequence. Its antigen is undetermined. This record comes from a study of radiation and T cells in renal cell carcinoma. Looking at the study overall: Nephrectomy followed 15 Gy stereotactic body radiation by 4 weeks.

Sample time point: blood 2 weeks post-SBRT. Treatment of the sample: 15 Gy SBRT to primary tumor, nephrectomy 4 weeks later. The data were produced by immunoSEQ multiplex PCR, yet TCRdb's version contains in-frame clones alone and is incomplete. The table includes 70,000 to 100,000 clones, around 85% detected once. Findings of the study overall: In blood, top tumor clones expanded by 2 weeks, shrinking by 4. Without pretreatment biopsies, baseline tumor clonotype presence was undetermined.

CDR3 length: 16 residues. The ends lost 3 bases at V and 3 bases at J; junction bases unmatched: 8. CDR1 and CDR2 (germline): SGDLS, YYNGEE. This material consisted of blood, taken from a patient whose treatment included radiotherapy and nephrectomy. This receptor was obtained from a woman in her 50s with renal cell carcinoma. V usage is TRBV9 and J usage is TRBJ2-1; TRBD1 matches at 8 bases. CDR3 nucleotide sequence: TGTGCCAGCAGCGAATTGACAGGGGCGGACTACAATGAGCAGTTCTTC. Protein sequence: CASSELTGADYNEQFF.